These 17 T cell receptor beta chains originate from one sample sequenced in a study of blood T cell repertoires in COVID-19. Measured with immunoSEQ multiplex PCR; TCRdb has only the in-frame clones, and not every one. The sample carries over 300,000 clones, around 89% recorded once. Sequences were obtained from peripheral blood. The receptor set was obtained from a young man with active or convalescent COVID-19.

V gene TRBV3-1 (or the pseudogene TRBV3-2) combines with J gene TRBJ1-6; D not resolved. This CDR3 has 12 amino acids. Trimming cost V 2 bases and J 10 bases, with 6 bases left between them. Per germline, CDR1 LGHDT and CDR2 YNNKEL (reference sequence). The CDR3 region is CASSQTGSPLHF. CDR3 nucleotides: TGTGCCAGCAGCCAAACGGGATCACCCCTCCACTTT.

V is TRBV5-1 and J is TRBJ2-3, with a tentative D call TRBD2 (6 bases). CDR1 is SGHRS, CDR2 YFSETQ, per germline. Deletions cut 4 bases from V and 6 bases from J, with 21 bases between. CDR3 length: 16 residues. CDR3: CASSRTGTRVLDTQYF. In nucleotides, the CDR3 is TGCGCCAGCAGCAGGACCGGGACTCGGGTCTTGGATACGCAGTATTTT.

V and J are TRBV6-2 or TRBV6-3 and TRBJ1-5; D is perhaps TRBD1 (6 bases). The V gene lost 5 bases and the J gene lost 5 bases, with 16 bases spanning the gap. The CDR3 is 15 residues long. The germline V gene encodes CDR1 MNHEY and CDR2 SVGEGT. CDR3: CASSTDRANDQPQHF. CDR3 nucleotides: TGTGCCAGCAGTACGGACAGAGCGAACGATCAGCCCCAGCATTTT.

This clone was seen a few times. The V gene is TRBV27, the J gene TRBJ1-4; 8 positions agree with TRBD1. Germline V gene lookup returns CDR1 MNHEY and CDR2 SMNVEV (reference sequence). V was clipped by 5 bases and J by 7 bases; unmatched bases: 9. CDR3 length: 15 residues. The CDR3 here is CASSRSGTGFEKLFF. In nucleotides, the CDR3 is TGTGCCAGCAGTCGATCCGGGACAGGCTTTGAAAAACTGTTTTTT.

This clone was observed a single time. The V and J genes are TRBV7-9 and TRBJ1-1, with 7 bases fitting TRBD1. Germline-derived CDR1 and CDR2 are SEHNR and FQNEAQ (reference sequence). This CDR3 spans 15 amino acids. V lost 0 bases to trimming and J lost 10 bases; unmatched junction nucleotides: 11. The CDR3 nucleotides are TGTGCCAGCAGCTTAGCAGGGGGCGGAACTCAACGAGCTTTCTTT. It codes for CASSLAGGGTQRAFF.

V usage is TRBV3-1 (or the pseudogene TRBV3-2) and J usage is TRBJ1-2, with D tentatively TRBD1 (5 bases). V was clipped by 0 bases and J by 10 bases, with 12 bases between them. Germline V gene data show CDR1 as LGHDT and CDR2 as YNNKEL (reference sequence). The CDR3 has 13 residues. Here the CDR3 reads CASSQDRGGYYTF. The CDR3 DNA reads TGTGCCAGCAGCCAAGATCGCGGGGGTTACTACACCTTC.

A word on this clone: The DNA is left out, because the CDR3 cannot be placed on it with certainty; the CDR3 is given as TCRdb lists it. CDR3 in amino acids: CASSFFGQGNSPLHF. This rearrangement joins TRBV28 to TRBJ1-6; the listed D gene, TRBD1, was not tested against the DNA. Germline V CDR1 and CDR2: MDHEN, SYDVKM. The CDR3 comprises 15 residues, both ends counted.

This clone came up a few times. This chain uses TRBV6-5 with TRBJ2-7; 10 bases align to TRBD1. There are 15 residues in the CDR3. Germline trimming cut 6 bases from V and 1 base from J; bases unmatched to any gene: 6. Looked up from germline, CDR1 is MNHEY and CDR2 is SVGAGI. The CDR3: CASRPGTGVSYEQYF. The CDR3 nucleotides are TGTGCCAGCAGGCCCGGGACAGGGGTTTCCTACGAGCAGTACTTC.

The V call is TRBV7-2, the J call TRBJ1-4; D is possibly TRBD1 (5 bases). Trimming took off 5 bases at V and 4 bases at J, with 14 bases between the two ends. The CDR3 extends over 15 amino acids. From germline, CDR1 is SGHTA and CDR2 FQGNSA. The CDR3 loop reads CASSKGAGFNEKLFF. The CDR3 nucleotides read TGTGCCAGCAGCAAAGGGGCTGGTTTTAATGAAAAACTGTTTTTT.

This chain connects TRBV2 to TRBJ1-1; D is ambiguous. From germline, CDR1 is SNHLY and CDR2 FYNNEI. V was cut by 7 bases and J by 3 bases, with 15 bases left in between. CDR3 length: 14 amino acids. CDR3 sequence reads: CASKGGAAHTEAFF. The CDR3 DNA sequence: TGTGCCAGCAAGGGAGGAGCAGCACACACTGAAGCTTTCTTT.

The CDR3 DNA is TGTGCCAGCAGTTCTATCAACCTAGCGGGGGGGCTAATAGATACGCAGTATTTT. As protein: CASSSINLAGGLIDTQYF. The J gene is TRBJ2-3, the V gene TRBV27; 12 bases match TRBD2. CDR1 is MNHEY, CDR2 SMNVEV, per germline (reference sequence). This CDR3 has 18 amino acids. The V segment lost 4 bases and the J segment 5 bases; nucleotides outside the gene matches: 13.

The chain has TRBV28 and TRBJ1-1; D remains ambiguous. V was shortened by 2 bases and J by 11 bases, with 12 bases between the two germline ends. Germline V lookup: CDR1 MDHEN, CDR2 SYDVKM. CDR3 length: 12 amino acids. In DNA form, the CDR3 reads TGTGCCAGCAGTTTAGTCCGGGGAGGCGCTTTCTTT. Protein: CASSLVRGGAFF.

The chain joins TRBV14 to TRBJ2-3, with TRBD2 identical over 8 bases. Germline V gives CDR1 SGHDN, CDR2 FVKESK. The CDR3 is 15 residues long. The J segment lost 4 bases and the V segment lost 3 bases, leaving 6 bases of the junction unmatched. CDR3 in amino acids: CASSHRLAGSDTQYF. The CDR3 DNA reads as TGTGCCAGCAGCCATCGGCTAGCGGGCTCAGATACGCAGTATTTT.

The chain joins TRBV7-8 to TRBJ1-2; D is perhaps TRBD1 (6 bases). This CDR3 is 13 amino acids long. Looked up from germline, CDR1 is SGHVS and CDR2 is FQNEAQ. V was pared by 5 bases and J by 2 bases, with 9 bases between. The CDR3 loop reads CASSKTGNYGYTF. In DNA form, the CDR3 reads TGTGCCAGCAGCAAAACAGGGAACTATGGCTACACCTTC.

This CDR3 is CASSRQGEKLFF. The CDR3 DNA sequence: TGTGCCAGCTCAAGACAGGGGGAAAAACTGTTTTTT. This rearrangement joins TRBV2 to TRBJ1-4; 8 bases line up with TRBD1. Germline CDR1 reads SNHLY; CDR2 reads FYNNEI. Losses at the gene ends were 8 bases for V and 8 bases for J; bases not matched to a gene: 4. There are 12 residues in the CDR3.

This clone has only a few counts. The chain couples TRBV7-9 to TRBJ1-2; TRBD1 aligns across 9 bases. In germline, CDR1 is SEHNR, CDR2 FQNEAQ (reference sequence). CDR3 length: 14 amino acids. J lost 5 bases, V lost 2 bases, and 3 bases had no gene match. CDR3 loop: CASSLQGQGYGYTF. In DNA, the CDR3 is TGTGCCAGCAGCTTACAAGGACAGGGGTATGGCTACACCTTC.

The V gene is TRBV4-1, the J gene TRBJ1-1; no definite D call. Trimming removed 4 bases from V and 3 bases from J, with 15 bases in between. The CDR3 has 15 amino acids. CDR1 and CDR2 from the germline V gene are MGHRA and YSYEKL. The CDR3 DNA reads as TGCGCCAGCAGCCGGATAGCGGGGTCGGACACTGAAGCTTTCTTT. Its protein is CASSRIAGSDTEAFF.